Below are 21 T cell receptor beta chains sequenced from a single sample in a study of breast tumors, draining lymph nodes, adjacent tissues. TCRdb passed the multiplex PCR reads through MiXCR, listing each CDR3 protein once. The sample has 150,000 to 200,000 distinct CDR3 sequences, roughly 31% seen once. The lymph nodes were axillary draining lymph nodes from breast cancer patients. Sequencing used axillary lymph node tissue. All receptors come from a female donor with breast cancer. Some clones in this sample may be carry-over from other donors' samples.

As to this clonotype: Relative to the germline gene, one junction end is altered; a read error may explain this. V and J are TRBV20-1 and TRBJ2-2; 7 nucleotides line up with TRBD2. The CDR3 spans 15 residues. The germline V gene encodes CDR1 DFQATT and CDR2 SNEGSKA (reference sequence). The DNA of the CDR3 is TGCAGTGCTCCAATCCTGACGGGAGGAACCGGGGAGCCGTTTTTT. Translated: CSAPILTGGTGEPFF.

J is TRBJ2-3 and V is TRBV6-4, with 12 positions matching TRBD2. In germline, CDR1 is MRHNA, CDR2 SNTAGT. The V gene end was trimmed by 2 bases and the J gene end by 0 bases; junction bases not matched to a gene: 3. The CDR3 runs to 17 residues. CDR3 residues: CASSDGTSGPSTDTQYF. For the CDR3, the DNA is TGTGCCAGCAGTGACGGGACTAGCGGGCCAAGCACAGATACGCAGTATTTT.

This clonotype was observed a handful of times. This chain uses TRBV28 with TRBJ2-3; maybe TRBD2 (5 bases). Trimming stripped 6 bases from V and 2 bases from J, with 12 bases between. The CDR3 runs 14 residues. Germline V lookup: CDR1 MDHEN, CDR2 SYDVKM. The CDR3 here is CASRGEGITDTQYF. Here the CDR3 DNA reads TGTGCCAGCAGAGGAGAGGGCATCACAGATACGCAGTATTTT.

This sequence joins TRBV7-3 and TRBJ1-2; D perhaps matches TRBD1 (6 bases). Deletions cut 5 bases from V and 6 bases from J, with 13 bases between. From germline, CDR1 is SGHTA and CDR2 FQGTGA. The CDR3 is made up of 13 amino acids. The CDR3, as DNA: TGTGCCAGCAGCCTGGCGGGGGCGCATGGCTACACCTTC. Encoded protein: CASSLAGAHGYTF.

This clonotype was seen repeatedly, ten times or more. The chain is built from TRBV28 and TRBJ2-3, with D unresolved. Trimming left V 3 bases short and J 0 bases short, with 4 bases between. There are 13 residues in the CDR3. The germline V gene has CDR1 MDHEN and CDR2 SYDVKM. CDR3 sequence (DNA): TGTGCCAGCAGTTTGTTCAGCACAGATACGCAGTATTTT. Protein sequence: CASSLFSTDTQYF.

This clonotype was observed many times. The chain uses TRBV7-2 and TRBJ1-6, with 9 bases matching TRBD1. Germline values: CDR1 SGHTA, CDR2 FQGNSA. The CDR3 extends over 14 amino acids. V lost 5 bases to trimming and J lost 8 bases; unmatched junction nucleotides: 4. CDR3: CASSRDRADSPLHF. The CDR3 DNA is TGTGCCAGCAGCAGGGACAGGGCGGATTCACCCCTCCACTTT.

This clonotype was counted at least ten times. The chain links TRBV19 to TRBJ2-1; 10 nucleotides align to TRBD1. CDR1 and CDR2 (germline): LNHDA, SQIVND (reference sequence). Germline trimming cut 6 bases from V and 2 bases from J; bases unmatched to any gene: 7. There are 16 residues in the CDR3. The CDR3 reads CASRDTGTGAYNEQFF. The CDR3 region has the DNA TGTGCCAGTAGGGACACCGGGACAGGGGCCTACAATGAGCAGTTCTTC.

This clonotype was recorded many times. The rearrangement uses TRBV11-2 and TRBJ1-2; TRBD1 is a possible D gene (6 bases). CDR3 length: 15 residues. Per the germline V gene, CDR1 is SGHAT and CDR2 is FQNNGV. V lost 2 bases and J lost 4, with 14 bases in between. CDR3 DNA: TGTGCCAGCAGCTTATTTGGCAGGGGACTCTATGGCTACACCTTC. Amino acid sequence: CASSLFGRGLYGYTF.

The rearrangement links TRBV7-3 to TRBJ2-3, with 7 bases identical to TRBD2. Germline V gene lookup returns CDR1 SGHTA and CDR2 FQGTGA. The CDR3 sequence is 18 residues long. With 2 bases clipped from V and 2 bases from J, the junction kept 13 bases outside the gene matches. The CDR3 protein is CASSLQGSGGGFTDTQYF. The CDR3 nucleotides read TGTGCCAGCAGCTTACAGGGAAGCGGCGGGGGATTCACAGATACGCAGTATTTT.

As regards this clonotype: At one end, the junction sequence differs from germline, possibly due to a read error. This chain's CDR3 is CASSSSKNTEAFF. CDR3 nucleotides: TGCGCCAGCAGCTCATCTAAGAACACTGAAGCTTTCTTT. This sequence joins TRBV5-8 and TRBJ1-1; D not resolved. Per the germline V gene, CDR1 is SGHTS and CDR2 is YDEGEE. This CDR3 region has 13 residues.

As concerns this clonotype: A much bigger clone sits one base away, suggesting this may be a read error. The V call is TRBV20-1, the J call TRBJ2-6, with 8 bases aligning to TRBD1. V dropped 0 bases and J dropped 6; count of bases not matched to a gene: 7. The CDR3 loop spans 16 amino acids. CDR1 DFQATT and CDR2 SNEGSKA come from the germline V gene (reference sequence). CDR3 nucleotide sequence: TGCAGTGCTAGAGATGCAGGGGGCGCTGCGGCCAACGTCCTGACTTTC. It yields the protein CSARDAGGAAANVLTF.

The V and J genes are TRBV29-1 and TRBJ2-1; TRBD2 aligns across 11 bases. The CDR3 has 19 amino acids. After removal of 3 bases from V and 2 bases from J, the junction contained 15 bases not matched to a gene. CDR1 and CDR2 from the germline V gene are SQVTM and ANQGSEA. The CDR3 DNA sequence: TGCAGCGTTGAGATCTACGAGACTAGCGGGATCGGGGCCTACAATGAGCAGTTCTTC. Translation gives CSVEIYETSGIGAYNEQFF.

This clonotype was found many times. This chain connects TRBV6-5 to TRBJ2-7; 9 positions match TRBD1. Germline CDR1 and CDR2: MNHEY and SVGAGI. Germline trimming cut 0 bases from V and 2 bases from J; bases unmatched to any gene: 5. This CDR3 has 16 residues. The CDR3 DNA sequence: TGTGCCAGCAGTTACTCTGGACAGGGGCCCCCCTACGAGCAGTACTTC. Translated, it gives CASSYSGQGPPYEQYF.

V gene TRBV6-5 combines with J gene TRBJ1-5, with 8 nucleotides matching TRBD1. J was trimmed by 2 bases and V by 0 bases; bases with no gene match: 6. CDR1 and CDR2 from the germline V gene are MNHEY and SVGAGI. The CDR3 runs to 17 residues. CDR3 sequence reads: CASSYSRTGFGNQPQHF. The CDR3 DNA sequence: TGTGCCAGCAGTTACTCAAGGACAGGGTTTGGCAATCAGCCCCAGCATTTT.

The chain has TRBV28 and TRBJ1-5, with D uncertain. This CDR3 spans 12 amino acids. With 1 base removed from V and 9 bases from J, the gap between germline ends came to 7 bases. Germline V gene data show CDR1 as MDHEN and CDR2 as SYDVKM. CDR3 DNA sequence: TGTGCCAGCAGTTTATATAGTCGGCCCCAGCATTTT. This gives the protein CASSLYSRPQHF.

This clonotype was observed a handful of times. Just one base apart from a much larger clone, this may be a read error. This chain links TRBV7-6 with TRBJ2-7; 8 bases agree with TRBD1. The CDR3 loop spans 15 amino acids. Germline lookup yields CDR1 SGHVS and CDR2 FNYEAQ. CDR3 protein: CASSQRTGNFGEQHF. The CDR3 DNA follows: TGTGCCAGCAGCCAACGGACAGGGAATTTTGGGGAGCAGCACTTC.

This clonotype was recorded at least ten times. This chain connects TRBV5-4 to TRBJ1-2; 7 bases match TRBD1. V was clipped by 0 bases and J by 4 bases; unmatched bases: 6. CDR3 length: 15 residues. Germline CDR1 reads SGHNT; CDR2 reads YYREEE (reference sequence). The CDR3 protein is CASSLGQGRSYGYTF. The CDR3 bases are TGTGCCAGCAGCTTGGGACAGGGCCGATCCTATGGCTACACCTTC.

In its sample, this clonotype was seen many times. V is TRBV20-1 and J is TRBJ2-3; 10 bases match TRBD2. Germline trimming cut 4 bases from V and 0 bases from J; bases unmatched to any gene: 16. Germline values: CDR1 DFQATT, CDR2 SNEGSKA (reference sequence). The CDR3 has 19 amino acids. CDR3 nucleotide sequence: TGCAGTGCTAAGGGGAGGGCGGCTAGCGGGAGTGTGAGCACAGATACGCAGTATTTT. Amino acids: CSAKGRAASGSVSTDTQYF.

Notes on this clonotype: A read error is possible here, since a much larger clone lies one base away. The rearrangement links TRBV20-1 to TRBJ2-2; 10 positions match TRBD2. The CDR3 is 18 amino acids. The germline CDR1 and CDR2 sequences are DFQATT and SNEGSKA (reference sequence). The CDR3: CSVRDRASGGANTGELFF. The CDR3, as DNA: TGCAGTGTTAGAGATAGGGCTAGCGGGGGCGCGAACACCGGGGAGCTGTTTTTT.

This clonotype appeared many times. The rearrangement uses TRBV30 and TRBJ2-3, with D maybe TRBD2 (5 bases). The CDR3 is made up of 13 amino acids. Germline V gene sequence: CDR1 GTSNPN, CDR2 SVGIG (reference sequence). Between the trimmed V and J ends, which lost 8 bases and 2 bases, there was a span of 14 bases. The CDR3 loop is CARSSPITDTQYF. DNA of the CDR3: TGTGCCCGCTCTAGCCCTATCACAGATACGCAGTATTTT.

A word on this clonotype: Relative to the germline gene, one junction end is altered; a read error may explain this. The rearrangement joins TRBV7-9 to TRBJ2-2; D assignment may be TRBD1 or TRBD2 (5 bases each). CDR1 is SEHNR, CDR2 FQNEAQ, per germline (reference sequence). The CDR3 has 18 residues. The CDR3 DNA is TGTGCCAGCAGCTTAGTTGGGATTGGTAGGGACGAACACCGGGGAGCCGTTTTT. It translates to CASSLVGIGRDEHRGAVF.